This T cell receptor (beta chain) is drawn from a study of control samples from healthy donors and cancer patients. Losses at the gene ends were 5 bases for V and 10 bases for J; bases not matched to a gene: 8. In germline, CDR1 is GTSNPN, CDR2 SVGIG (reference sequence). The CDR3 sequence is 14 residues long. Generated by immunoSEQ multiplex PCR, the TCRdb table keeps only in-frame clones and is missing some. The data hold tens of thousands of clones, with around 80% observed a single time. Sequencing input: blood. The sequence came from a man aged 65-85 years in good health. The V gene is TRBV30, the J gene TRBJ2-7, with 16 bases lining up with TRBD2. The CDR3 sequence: CAWLPGLAGGRQYF. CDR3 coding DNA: TGTGCCTGGCTGCCGGGACTAGCGGGGGGGCGTCAGTACTTC. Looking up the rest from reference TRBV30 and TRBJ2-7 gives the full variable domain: SQTIHQWPATLVQPVGSPLSLECTVEGTSNPNLYWYRQAAGRGLQLLFYSVGIGQISSEVPQNLSASRPQDRQFILSSKKLLLSDSGFYLCAWLPGLAGGRQYFGPGTRLTVT.